This T cell receptor (beta chain) was identified in a study of blood T cell repertoires in COVID-19. The data were produced by immunoSEQ multiplex PCR, yet TCRdb's version contains in-frame clones alone and is incomplete. The table records over 200,000 clones, 85% of them present only once. Sequenced: PBMCs or T cells enriched from blood (not recorded which). The clonotype was recovered from a man in his forties or fifties who had recovered from COVID-19.

The DNA of the CDR3 is TGTGCCAGCAGCCCTCAACGAGGGATCACCGGGGAGACCCAGTACTTC. It yields the protein CASSPQRGITGETQYF. The rearrangement links TRBV3-1 (or the pseudogene TRBV3-2) to TRBJ2-5; tentative D call: TRBD2 (5 bases). Trimming pared 4 bases from V and 5 bases from J, leaving 20 bases between. The CDR3 spans 16 residues. Germline CDR1 and CDR2: LGHDT and YNNKEL (reference sequence).